The 32 T cell receptor beta chains listed next were all sequenced from one sample in a study of technical replicates of blood from four donors. Profiled with immunoSEQ multiplex PCR; TCRdb holds only in-frame clones, not every one. The sample carries some 67,000 clones, 95% to 98% recorded once. Material: T cells isolated from PBMCs. These TCRs come from a human donor in good health.

The rearrangement joins TRBV7-2 to TRBJ2-4, with 10 bases aligning to TRBD2. The CDR3 covers 13 residues. The germline CDR1 and CDR2 sequences are SGHTA and FQGNSA. Germline trimming cut 6 bases from V and 8 bases from J; bases unmatched to any gene: 4. CDR3 sequence reads: CASSSAGGDIQYF. The DNA for the CDR3 is TGTGCCAGCAGTTCAGCGGGGGGGGACATTCAGTACTTC.

This clone showed up just once. The rearrangement joins TRBV4-1 to TRBJ2-5, with TRBD1 matching over 7 bases. Per the germline V gene, CDR1 is MGHRA and CDR2 is YSYEKL. After removal of 3 bases from V and 3 bases from J, the junction contained 10 bases not matched to a gene. The CDR3 has 16 residues. The CDR3 nucleotides are TGCGCCAGCAGCCATCCGACAGGGTCACTTAAAGAGACCCAGTACTTC. It encodes CASSHPTGSLKETQYF.

The gene calls are TRBV7-3 and TRBJ2-7, with D possibly being TRBD2 (5 bases). The CDR3 totals 13 residues. Germline V gene lookup returns CDR1 SGHTA and CDR2 FQGTGA. With 1 base removed from V and 5 bases from J, the gap between germline ends came to 9 bases. The CDR3 DNA is TGTGCCAGCAGCTTAAATCCGGGGAACGAGCAGTACTTC. It is translated as CASSLNPGNEQYF.

The chain joins TRBV27 to TRBJ2-7, with D unclear. V lost 4 bases, J lost 3 bases, and 4 bases lay in between. CDR3 size: 11 residues. Looked up from germline, CDR1 is MNHEY and CDR2 is SMNVEV (reference sequence). The CDR3 DNA sequence: TGTGCCAGCAGTTCCCACTACGAGCAGTACTTC. It is translated as CASSSHYEQYF.

The gene calls are TRBV7-6 and TRBJ2-5; D perhaps matches TRBD2 (5 bases). V was cut by 0 bases and J by 1 base, with 12 bases left in between. Germline loops: CDR1 SGHVS, CDR2 FNYEAQ. This CDR3 has 16 amino acids. CDR3 sequence: CASSLAPRGLQETQYF. The CDR3 nucleotides read TGTGCCAGCAGCTTAGCCCCTCGAGGGCTCCAAGAGACCCAGTACTTC.

V is TRBV7-2 and J is TRBJ2-7, with D possibly being TRBD2 (5 bases). The CDR3 contains 15 residues. Germline CDR1 and CDR2: SGHTA and FQGNSA. V gave up 5 bases and J gave up 5 bases, with 19 bases separating them. CDR3 in amino acids: CASSGIPQGSHEQYF. In nucleotides, the CDR3 is TGTGCCAGCAGCGGAATCCCGCAAGGGAGCCACGAGCAGTACTTC.

V and J are TRBV5-6 and TRBJ1-5; 8 bases line up with TRBD1. Trimming cost V 4 bases and J 6 bases; bases outside gene matches: 9. CDR1 is SGHDT and CDR2 is YYEEEE in the germline V gene. The CDR3 covers 15 residues. The CDR3 DNA follows: TGTGCCAGCAGCCGCAAGCCCGGACAGGGTCAGCCCCAGCATTTT. It is translated as CASSRKPGQGQPQHF.

This clone was seen a single time. The chain joins TRBV29-1 to TRBJ1-1, with no clear D. Per germline, CDR1 SQVTM and CDR2 ANQGSEA. There are 13 residues in the CDR3. Trimming removed 7 bases at V and 0 bases at J, with 12 bases between. DNA of the CDR3: TGCAGCGCTGAGGCGCGGATGAACACTGAAGCTTTCTTT. Translation gives CSAEARMNTEAFF.

V gene TRBV18 combines with J gene TRBJ1-5; D remains ambiguous. The germline CDR1 and CDR2 sequences are KGHSH and LQKENI. The CDR3 extends over 14 amino acids. The ends were cut back, 3 bases at V and 4 bases at J, with 10 bases in the middle. CDR3: CASSPERLNQPQHF. Here the CDR3 DNA reads TGTGCCAGCTCACCCGAACGACTGAATCAGCCCCAGCATTTT.

This rearrangement joins TRBV30 to TRBJ1-1; TRBD1 might be the D (6 bases). The CDR3 sequence is 13 residues long. Germline CDR1 and CDR2: GTSNPN and SVGIG (reference sequence). Trimming removed 7 bases at V and 3 bases at J, with 15 bases between. The CDR3 is CASGRGGYTEAFF. CDR3 DNA: TGTGCCTCCGGCAGGGGAGGGTACACTGAAGCTTTCTTT.

The V call is TRBV4-1, the J call TRBJ1-2; D remains unclear. This CDR3 is 13 amino acids long. The germline V gene has CDR1 MGHRA and CDR2 YSYEKL. The germline V and J ends were trimmed by 1 base and 5 bases, with 8 bases remaining between them. CDR3 protein: CASSQALSYGYTF. In DNA, the CDR3 is TGCGCCAGCAGCCAAGCGTTGAGTTATGGCTACACCTTC.

This sequence joins TRBV4-1 and TRBJ1-6, with 9 bases fitting TRBD1. V lost 4 bases, J lost 5 bases, and 9 bases stayed unmatched. Germline V lookup: CDR1 MGHRA, CDR2 YSYEKL. This CDR3 contains 17 residues. DNA of the CDR3: TGCGCCAGCAGCCTATACAGGGGGCGGATAGATAATTCACCCCTCCACTTT. It specifies CASSLYRGRIDNSPLHF.

The chain recombines TRBV14 with TRBJ2-1; a weak D match, TRBD2 (6 bases). CDR3 length equals 16 residues. The ends were cut back, 2 bases at V and 5 bases at J, with 16 bases in the middle. CDR1 and CDR2 (germline): SGHDN, FVKESK. In DNA form, the CDR3 reads TGTGCCAGCAGCCAATTGGGACTCACATCCCACAATGAGCAGTTCTTC. It specifies CASSQLGLTSHNEQFF.

The chain has TRBV7-9 and TRBJ2-7, with 8 positions matching TRBD2. This CDR3 region has 18 residues. Per germline, CDR1 SEHNR and CDR2 FQNEAQ (reference sequence). Losses at the gene ends were 1 base for V and 2 bases for J; bases not matched to a gene: 13. The CDR3 DNA follows: TGTGCCAGCAGCTTAGTTCTCGGACTAGCCTGGGAGGCCTACGAGCAGTACTTC. Residues: CASSLVLGLAWEAYEQYF.

The rearrangement links TRBV5-1 to TRBJ2-5; 7 bases map to TRBD2. Germline assignment: CDR1 SGHRS and CDR2 YFSETQ. The CDR3 spans 14 residues. V gave up 2 bases and J gave up 4 bases; unmatched junction bases: 5. CDR3 sequence reads: CASSFFPGGETQYF. The CDR3 bases are TGCGCCAGCAGCTTTTTCCCGGGGGGAGAGACCCAGTACTTC.

The V and J genes are TRBV5-4 and TRBJ2-1, with D unresolved. Trimming stripped 5 bases from V and 0 bases from J, with 15 bases between. The CDR3 loop spans 16 amino acids. From germline, CDR1 is SGHNT and CDR2 YYREEE (reference sequence). The CDR3 loop is CASSRPPHSSYNEQFF. CDR3 sequence (DNA): TGTGCCAGCAGTCGGCCCCCCCACAGCTCCTACAATGAGCAGTTCTTC.

The J gene is TRBJ2-7, the V gene TRBV27; 8 bases map to TRBD2. Germline V lookup: CDR1 MNHEY, CDR2 SMNVEV (reference sequence). The ends lost 7 bases at V and 6 bases at J; junction bases unmatched: 17. This CDR3 spans 16 amino acids. CDR3 sequence (DNA): TGTGCCAGCACCCCTCGGGCGGGAGGAAGTATCCGCGAGCAGTACTTC. This sequence encodes CASTPRAGGSIREQYF.

The chain joins TRBV6-6 to TRBJ2-7, with D uncertain. The germline V gene has CDR1 MNHNY and CDR2 SVGAGI (reference sequence). The CDR3 is made up of 14 amino acids. V was trimmed by 0 bases and J by 1 base, leaving 7 bases between them. The CDR3 region is CASSYSTLSYEQYF. For the CDR3, the DNA is TGTGCCAGCAGTTACTCGACTCTATCCTACGAGCAGTACTTC.

A word on this clone: The DNA is omitted, as the CDR3 cannot be located on it reliably, and the CDR3 follows TCRdb's listing. The CDR3 protein is CAIRVRTYVCSGANVLTF. The chain couples TRBV10-1 to TRBJ2-6; TRBD1 is the table's D call and was not checked against the DNA. Germline CDR1 is WNHNN and CDR2 is SYGVQD (reference sequence). The CDR3 spans 18 residues, counting both ends.

The CDR3 nucleotides read TGTGCCAGCAGTCCTCTACAGGGTCCTGGATACTATCAGCCCCAGCATTTT. It codes for CASSPLQGPGYYQPQHF. V is TRBV2 and J is TRBJ1-5, with D perhaps matching TRBD1 (6 bases). The CDR3 is 17 residues long. The V end was cut by 5 bases, the J end by 5 bases, with 22 bases between. The germline CDR1 and CDR2 sequences are SNHLY and FYNNEI. Full variable domain (outside the CDR3, taken from reference TRBV2 and TRBJ1-5): EPEVTQTPSHQVTQMGQEVILRCVPISNHLYFYWYRQILGQKVEFLVSFYNNEISEKSEIFDDQFSVERPDGSNFTLKIRSTKLEDSAMYFCASSPLQGPGYYQPQHFGDGTRLSIL.

J is TRBJ2-7 and V is TRBV29-1, with D unresolved. V lost 6 bases and J lost 3, with 12 bases in between. Germline V gene data show CDR1 as SQVTM and CDR2 as ANQGSEA. This CDR3 has 12 amino acids. This CDR3 is CSVELSNYEQYF. In DNA, the CDR3 is TGCAGCGTGGAACTAAGTAACTACGAGCAGTACTTC.

This chain links TRBV4-1 with TRBJ2-2; 7 bases align to TRBD2. Trimming removed 4 bases from V and 5 bases from J; junction bases left unmatched: 7. CDR3 length equals 15 residues. In germline, CDR1 is MGHRA, CDR2 YSYEKL. CDR3 amino acids: CASSPLHSGTGELFF. CDR3 in DNA: TGCGCCAGCAGCCCCCTGCATAGCGGGACCGGGGAGCTGTTTTTT.

The chain employs TRBV6-1 and TRBJ2-5, with D perhaps matching TRBD2 (5 bases). The germline gives CDR1 MNHNS, CDR2 SASEGT. The CDR3 runs to 14 residues. The V and J ends lost 7 bases and 1 base respectively, with 13 bases between them. The CDR3 sequence is CASTEGSLQETQYF. CDR3 coding DNA: TGTGCCAGCACCGAGGGCAGTCTCCAAGAGACCCAGTACTTC.

V gene TRBV7-9 combines with J gene TRBJ2-1; 10 positions match TRBD2. The germline V gene has CDR1 SEHNR and CDR2 FQNEAQ (reference sequence). The CDR3 has 14 amino acids. V gave up 5 bases and J gave up 4 bases; unmatched junction bases: 2. Here the CDR3 reads CASSRTSGYNEQFF. The DNA for the CDR3 is TGTGCCAGCAGCCGGACTAGCGGTTACAATGAGCAGTTCTTC.

The genes are TRBV28 and TRBJ1-1, with unresolved D. V was trimmed by 3 bases and J by 11 bases, leaving 25 bases between them. The length of the CDR3 is 16 residues. Germline-derived CDR1 and CDR2 are MDHEN and SYDVKM. The CDR3, as DNA: TGTGCCAGCAGTTTCTCCCTCCCAGGATTCTCCCCCCCGGCTTTCTTT. It codes for CASSFSLPGFSPPAFF.

This clone occurred once. The rearrangement joins TRBV27 to TRBJ1-1, with 7 bases that match TRBD1. After removal of 3 bases from V and 4 bases from J, the junction contained 5 bases not matched to a gene. CDR1 and CDR2 from the germline V gene are MNHEY and SMNVEV (reference sequence). This CDR3 region has 14 residues. CDR3 DNA sequence: TGTGCCAGCAGTTTCAAACAGGGGATCACTGAAGCTTTCTTT. This sequence encodes CASSFKQGITEAFF.

This chain joins TRBV5-6 and TRBJ2-3; 8 bases fit TRBD1. This CDR3 comprises 15 residues. The V gene end was trimmed by 0 bases and the J gene end by 4 bases; junction bases not matched to a gene: 4. The germline V gene encodes CDR1 SGHDT and CDR2 YYEEEE. CDR3 sequence: CASSLGQGWSDTQYF. CDR3 nucleotide sequence: TGTGCCAGCAGCTTGGGACAGGGGTGGTCAGATACGCAGTATTTT.

The V gene is TRBV19, the J gene TRBJ2-7; possible D gene TRBD1, 5 bases. The V gene's germline CDR1 is LNHDA and CDR2 SQIVND (reference sequence). The V end lost 4 bases, the J end lost 2 bases, and 12 bases lay between the germline ends. The CDR3 covers 14 residues. CDR3 nucleotides: TGTGCCAGTAGTAGTCGACAGATCCCCTACGAGCAGTACTTC. Translated: CASSSRQIPYEQYF.

The rearrangement uses TRBV4-1 and TRBJ1-3; tentatively, D is TRBD1 (5 bases). CDR3 length equals 18 residues. CDR1 is MGHRA, CDR2 YSYEKL, per germline. V lost 3 bases and J lost 0, with 18 bases in between. The CDR3 sequence: CASSHPWGVLSSGNTIYF. CDR3 DNA: TGCGCCAGCAGCCACCCCTGGGGGGTATTAAGCTCTGGAAACACCATATATTTT.

The chain joins TRBV27 to TRBJ2-1; the D gene is possibly TRBD2 (5 bases). This CDR3 comprises 12 residues. Deletions cut 6 bases from V and 4 bases from J, with 7 bases between. Germline lookup yields CDR1 MNHEY and CDR2 SMNVEV (reference sequence). The CDR3 is CASSRGYNEQFF. The CDR3 nucleotides are TGTGCCAGCAGCCGGGGTTACAATGAGCAGTTCTTC.

V is TRBV9 and J is TRBJ2-3, with TRBD2 as a possible D gene (5 bases). The CDR3 totals 15 residues. Germline CDR1 reads SGDLS; CDR2 reads YYNGEE. The germline V and J ends were trimmed by 3 bases and 2 bases, with 13 bases remaining between them. The CDR3 sequence is CASSAHQRFTDTQYF. The CDR3 nucleotides are TGTGCCAGCAGCGCCCACCAGCGGTTCACAGATACGCAGTATTTT. Filled out from reference TRBV9 and TRBJ2-3, the complete variable domain reads DSGVTQTPKHLITATGQRVTLRCSPRSGDLSVYWYQQSLDQGLQFLIQYYNGEERAKGNILERFSAQQFPDLHSELNLSSLELGDSALYFCASSAHQRFTDTQYFGPGTRLTVL.

The chain has TRBV5-6 and TRBJ2-1; the match to TRBD2 covers 11 bases. V dropped 6 bases and J dropped 3; count of bases not matched to a gene: 5. This CDR3 has 15 residues. From germline, CDR1 is SGHDT and CDR2 YYEEEE. The CDR3 is CASTEGTSGYNEQFF. The CDR3 DNA reads TGTGCCAGCACCGAAGGGACTAGCGGCTACAATGAGCAGTTCTTC.